The subject of this entry is one TCR beta chain. This sample was taken from a study of blood T cell repertoires in COVID-19. Study in general: Samples of COVID-19 (acute and convalescent) were obtained from the United States, Italy and Spain. PBMCs, B-cell-depleted T cells, or T cells were the source of the cDNA or gDNA that made up the material.

In the original processing: From reference gene primer amplification, estimates of nucleated cell counts were derived. Generated by immunoSEQ multiplex PCR, the TCRdb table keeps only in-frame clones and is missing some. That table is the source of V, J and clone size, and D and trimming were worked out from the DNA. The table has about 51,000 clones, around 87% seen once. The CDR3 sequence is 14 residues long. V gave up 6 bases and J gave up 4 bases; unmatched junction bases: 8. Germline CDR1 and CDR2: SGHRS and YFSETQ. Sequences were obtained from peripheral blood. This sequence joins TRBV5-1 and TRBJ2-7, with TRBD1 matching over 9 bases. The clonotype was recovered from a man aged 50 to 60 with active COVID-19. The CDR3: CASNEQGAGYEQYF. CDR3 DNA: TGCGCCAGCAATGAACAGGGGGCGGGATACGAGCAGTACTTC.